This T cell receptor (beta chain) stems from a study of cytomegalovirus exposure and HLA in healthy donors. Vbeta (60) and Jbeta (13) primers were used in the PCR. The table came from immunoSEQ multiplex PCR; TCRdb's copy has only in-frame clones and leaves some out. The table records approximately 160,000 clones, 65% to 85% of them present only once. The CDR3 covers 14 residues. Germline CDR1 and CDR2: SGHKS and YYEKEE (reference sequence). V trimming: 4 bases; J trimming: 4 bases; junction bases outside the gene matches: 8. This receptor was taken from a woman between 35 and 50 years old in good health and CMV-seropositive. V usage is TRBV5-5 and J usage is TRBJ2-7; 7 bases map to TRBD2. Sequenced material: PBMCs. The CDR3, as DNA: TGTGCCAGCAGCCCGGGGGGAGGGATTTACGAGCAGTACTTC. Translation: CASSPGGGIYEQYF.